The rows below give T cell receptor beta chains drawn from one sample of a study of siplizumab effects on memory and regulatory T cells. These receptors' targets are unknown. Using immunoSEQ multiplex PCR, the repertoire was profiled, and TCRdb retains in-frame clones only, with some absent. The table lists roughly 5,300 clones, 45% to 50% of them singletons. Source material: CFSE-low (dividing) CD8+ T cells sorted from an allogeneic mixed lymphocyte reaction. Receptors originate from a human donor in good health; the cells came from an allogeneic mixed lymphocyte reaction. Some clones in this sample may be carry-over from other donors' samples. Both conserved end residues are part of each CDR3. The order of the fields is V gene, J gene, clone size, D gene, CDR3 DNA, CDR3 protein. The D gene is left open where the match is weak. Rows may omit the clone size; those that give it use once, few, many or a size class.

V: TRBV4-2
J: TRBJ2-2
size: NA
D: TRBD2
DNA: TGTGCCAGCAGCCAAGATGCGGGAGAGAACACCGGGGAGCTGTTTTTT
CDR3: CASSQDAGENTGELFF

V: TRBV7-9
J: TRBJ2-3
size: few
D: TRBD2
DNA: TGTGCCAGCAGCTCGCGGGAGGGCGGAGATACGCAGTATTTT
CDR3: CASSSREGGDTQYF

V: TRBV19
J: TRBJ2-7
size: NA
D: NA
DNA: TGTGCCAGTAGTCCAACACAGGGTTGGGAGCAGTACTTC
CDR3: CASSPTQGWEQYF

V: TRBV28
J: TRBJ2-3
size: NA
D: TRBD1
DNA: TGTGCCAGCAGTCCCCTGGACAGGGGTCTTGCAGATACGCAGTATTTT
CDR3: CASSPLDRGLADTQYF

V: TRBV7-6
J: TRBJ2-7
size: once
D: NA
DNA: TGTGCCAGCAGCCCTTTGCGGGGCAGCGAGCAGTACTTC
CDR3: CASSPLRGSEQYF

V: TRBV27
J: TRBJ2-7
size: NA
D: NA
DNA: TGTGCCAGCAGTTTATTGGGGCAGGCCTACGAGCAGTACTTC
CDR3: CASSLLGQAYEQYF

V: TRBV2
J: TRBJ2-7
size: NA
D: TRBD2
DNA: TGTGCCAGCAGTAGAGGGACTAGCGGGAGAGGTAACCACGAGCAGTACTTC
CDR3: CASSRGTSGRGNHEQYF

V: TRBV6-1
J: TRBJ2-7
size: NA
D: NA
DNA: TGTGCCAGCAGTGAGGATCTGACCTACGAGCAGTACTTC
CDR3: CASSEDLTYEQYF

V: TRBV5-6
J: TRBJ2-2
size: few
D: NA
DNA: TGTGCCAGCAGCTTGGGGATCGGGGAGCTGTTTTTT
CDR3: CASSLGIGELFF

V: TRBV19
J: TRBJ1-1
size: NA
D: NA
DNA: TGTGCCAGTAGTATTGGGACACTCGCCACTGAAGCTTTCTTT
CDR3: CASSIGTLATEAFF

V: TRBV9
J: TRBJ2-3
size: NA
D: NA
DNA: TGTGCCAGCAGCGTAGCTGGGTCGCCAGATACGCAGTATTTT
CDR3: CASSVAGSPDTQYF

V: TRBV9
J: TRBJ2-7
size: few
D: TRBD2
DNA: TGTGCCAGCAGCGCCAACCCTAGCGGGAGGGCCTACGAGCAGTACTTC
CDR3: CASSANPSGRAYEQYF

V: TRBV5-1
J: TRBJ2-7
size: NA
D: TRBD1
DNA: TGCGCCAGCAGCTTTAGCTTCGCAGGGGGCGAGAACGAGCAGTACTTC
CDR3: CASSFSFAGGENEQYF

V: TRBV5-5
J: TRBJ2-7
size: NA
D: TRBD1
DNA: TGTGCCAGCAGCCCCGGGGGACAGGGTTACGAGCAGTACTTC
CDR3: CASSPGGQGYEQYF

V: TRBV9
J: TRBJ2-3
size: NA
D: TRBD1
DNA: TGTGCCAGCAGCGGTCCCGGGACAGGGCCCACAGATACGCAGTATTTT
CDR3: CASSGPGTGPTDTQYF

V: TRBV11-1
J: TRBJ2-7
size: NA
D: TRBD2
DNA: TGTGCCAGCAGCTTACTAGCGGGAGGAACCTCCTACGAGCAGTACTTC
CDR3: CASSLLAGGTSYEQYF

V: TRBV10-1
J: TRBJ2-7
size: few
D: NA
DNA: TGCGCCAGCAGTGTCGGGGTAACCTACGAGCAGTACTTC
CDR3: CASSVGVTYEQYF

V: TRBV4-1
J: TRBJ1-1
size: NA
D: NA
DNA: TGCGCCAGCAGCCCAACCGAGGTCACTATGAACACTGAAGCTTTCTTT
CDR3: CASSPTEVTMNTEAFF

V: TRBV6-6
J: TRBJ2-7
size: NA
D: TRBD2
DNA: TGTGCCAGCAGTTATGGAGCGGGAGAAAACGAGCAGTACTTC
CDR3: CASSYGAGENEQYF

V: TRBV4-2
J: TRBJ2-7
size: few
D: NA
DNA: TGTGCCAGCAGCACCTCCGGGACGACCGCAACCCGCTCCTACGAGCAGTACTTC
CDR3: CASSTSGTTATRSYEQYF

V: TRBV28
J: TRBJ2-7
size: NA
D: TRBD1
DNA: TGTGCCAGCAGTCTGGGACAGGGGGGCTACGAGCAGTACTTC
CDR3: CASSLGQGGYEQYF

V: TRBV14
J: TRBJ1-1
size: NA
D: NA
DNA: TGTGCCAGCAGCCACTTCGGCGGGCTGAACACTGAAGCTTTCTTT
CDR3: CASSHFGGLNTEAFF

V: TRBV5-6
J: TRBJ1-2
size: NA
D: NA
DNA: TGTGCCAGCAGCTTGTACGTCGGGGGGAACTATGGCTACACCTTC
CDR3: CASSLYVGGNYGYTF

V: TRBV27
J: TRBJ2-7
size: NA
D: NA
DNA: TGTGCCAGCAGTTTATCGGGAAGCGAGCAGTACTTC
CDR3: CASSLSGSEQYF

V: TRBV28
J: TRBJ2-5
size: NA
D: TRBD1
DNA: TGTGCCAGCAGCCCCCCCTCCGGGACAGGGGGCGGTGAGACCCAGTACTTC
CDR3: CASSPPSGTGGGETQYF

V: TRBV6-4
J: TRBJ1-1
size: NA
D: TRBD1
DNA: TGTGCCAGCAGTGTGGGGACAGAAGAAGCTTTCTTT
CDR3: CASSVGTEEAFF

V: TRBV27
J: TRBJ2-1
size: NA
D: NA
DNA: TGTGCCAGCGAAAGCGGGTCGAGACTCAATGAGCAGTTCTTC
CDR3: CASESGSRLNEQFF

V: TRBV7-9
J: TRBJ2-4
size: NA
D: NA
DNA: TGCGCCAGCAGCAATCTAGACTCACTAGCCAAAAACATTCAGTACTTC
CDR3: CASSNLDSLAKNIQYF

V: TRBV5-6
J: TRBJ2-2
size: NA
D: TRBD1
DNA: TGTGCCAGCAGCCCGGAGGCTTGGGACAGGGGGGACACCGGGGAGCTGTTTTTT
CDR3: CASSPEAWDRGDTGELFF

V: TRBV29-1
J: TRBJ1-1
size: NA
D: NA
DNA: TGCAGCGCTGCGGGACTGCAAGTTGAAGCTTTCTTT
CDR3: CSAAGLQVEAFF

V: TRBV29-1
J: TRBJ1-2
size: NA
D: NA
DNA: TGCAGCGTGGATTTCGGGGAGGACTATGGCTACACCTTC
CDR3: CSVDFGEDYGYTF

V: TRBV9
J: TRBJ1-1
size: few
D: TRBD1
DNA: TGTGCCAGCAGCGTATGGGGGGGACAGGGAGATGAAGCTTTCTTT
CDR3: CASSVWGGQGDEAFF

V: TRBV4-2
J: TRBJ2-5
size: NA
D: TRBD2
DNA: TGTGCCAGCAGCCAAGAAAGCGGGAGGGTGGAGACCCAGTACTTC
CDR3: CASSQESGRVETQYF

V: TRBV4-1
J: TRBJ2-7
size: few
D: NA
DNA: TGCGCCAGCAGCCTGGGGCAGGGGAGCTCCTACGAGCAGTACTTC
CDR3: CASSLGQGSSYEQYF

V: TRBV28
J: TRBJ2-3
size: few
D: TRBD2
DNA: TGTGCCAGCAGTTTGGGTAGCGGGATCCCGCAGTATTTT
CDR3: CASSLGSGIPQYF

V: TRBV29-1
J: TRBJ2-7
size: NA
D: NA
DNA: TGCAGCGTTGAGACGGGAGTAGGAGTCGAGCAGTACTTC
CDR3: CSVETGVGVEQYF

V: TRBV7-6
J: TRBJ2-1
size: NA
D: NA
DNA: TGTGCCAGCAGCTATCCTGCGGAGGGCCATGAGCAGTTCTTC
CDR3: CASSYPAEGHEQFF

V: TRBV6-5
J: TRBJ2-7
size: NA
D: TRBD1
DNA: TGTGCCAGCAGTTACGGGGGACAGGGTTACTACGAGCAGTACTTC
CDR3: CASSYGGQGYYEQYF

V: TRBV13
J: TRBJ2-1
size: NA
D: TRBD1
DNA: TGTGCCAGCAGCTTTTGGTTTGAGCAGGGGGACCCCCGTAATAATTACAATGAGCAGTTCTTC
CDR3: CASSFWFEQGDPRNNYNEQFF

V: TRBV9
J: TRBJ2-1
size: NA
D: TRBD1
DNA: TGTGCCAGCAGCGCCTCAGGGGGTGCTAGCTCCTACAATGAGCAGTTCTTC
CDR3: CASSASGGASSYNEQFF

V: TRBV6-6
J: TRBJ1-2
size: NA
D: TRBD1
DNA: TGTGCCAGCAGTGATGGGACAGGGCACTATGGCTACACCTTC
CDR3: CASSDGTGHYGYTF

V: TRBV7-8
J: TRBJ2-7
size: NA
D: NA
DNA: TGTGCCAGCAGCTTACGCGACGGGGGAAGATCCTACGAGCAGTACTTC
CDR3: CASSLRDGGRSYEQYF

V: TRBV15
J: TRBJ1-3
size: NA
D: NA
DNA: TGTGCCACCAGCCCTCGGTGGCAGGGGATGATCAGCTCTGGAAACACCATATATTTT
CDR3: CATSPRWQGMISSGNTIYF

V: TRBV6-5
J: TRBJ1-1
size: NA
D: NA
DNA: TGTGCCAGCAGCCTGGCGGGTTCCACTGAAGCTTTCTTT
CDR3: CASSLAGSTEAFF

V: TRBV6-6
J: TRBJ1-1
size: NA
D: NA
DNA: TGTGCCAGCAGTCTATGGACAGTGAACACTGAAGCTTTCTTT
CDR3: CASSLWTVNTEAFF

V: TRBV27
J: TRBJ2-2
size: NA
D: NA
DNA: TGTGCCAGCAGTCTCAGGGGGGTCACCGGGGAGCTGTTTTTT
CDR3: CASSLRGVTGELFF

V: TRBV28
J: TRBJ2-7
size: medium-sized
D: TRBD1
DNA: TGTGCCAGCAGTTTAGGGACAGGACCCTACGAGCAGTACTTC
CDR3: CASSLGTGPYEQYF

V: TRBV5-4
J: TRBJ2-5
size: NA
D: TRBD1
DNA: TGTGCCAGCAGCCTAAAACAGGGGACGGAGACCCAGTACTTC
CDR3: CASSLKQGTETQYF

V: TRBV28
J: TRBJ2-7
size: few
D: NA
DNA: TGTGCCAGTACTATACAGGGAAGCTCCTACGAGCAGTACTTC
CDR3: CASTIQGSSYEQYF

V: TRBV15
J: TRBJ2-7
size: NA
D: NA
DNA: TGTGCCACCCAAAACGCGGGACACTCCTACGAGCAGTACTTC
CDR3: CATQNAGHSYEQYF

V: TRBV28
J: TRBJ2-7
size: medium-sized
D: TRBD1
DNA: TGTGCCAGCAGTGCCGGGACAGGGGCCTACGAGCAGTACTTC
CDR3: CASSAGTGAYEQYF

V: TRBV7-9
J: TRBJ1-5
size: few
D: NA
DNA: TGTGCCAGCAGCTATGGACGGAGCAATCAGCCCCAGCATTTT
CDR3: CASSYGRSNQPQHF